This TCR beta chain was recorded in a study of blood T cell repertoires in COVID-19. Study in general: T cells, B-cell-depleted T cells, or PBMCs provided the cDNA or gDNA that served as material.

The sample holds a few counts of this clone. Original methodology: For nucleated cells, counts were estimated from reference gene primer amplification. Method: immunoSEQ multiplex PCR; TCRdb's copy keeps in-frame clones and lacks some. From that table come the V and J calls and clone size; the DNA was used to work out D and trimming. The sample lists fewer than 80,000 clones; about 70% were seen once. The germline V and J ends were trimmed by 5 bases and 0 bases, with 17 bases remaining between them. The CDR3 totals 16 residues. Germline assignment: CDR1 SGHNT and CDR2 YENEEA. Sequencing used peripheral blood. The J gene is TRBJ2-7, the V gene TRBV11-3; D is uncertain. The sequence was collected from a human donor in a cohort sampled during active COVID-19. The DNA for the CDR3 is TGTGCCAGCAGCCTCACGCTGAGAAAAAGCTCCTACGAGCAGTACTTC. Protein product: CASSLTLRKSSYEQYF.